This TCR beta chain was obtained from a study of T cell changes during pregnancy in multiple sclerosis (dated by TCRdb to between 2017 and 2020). Regarding the complete study: Changes in the T cell repertoire over the course of pregnancy were examined in this study in women with multiple sclerosis.

To note about this clone: There is no known antigen for this receptor. No base-level quality is on record; no much larger clone is a single base apart.

V is clipped by 5 bases and J by 1 base, and the sequence between their germline boundaries is 9 bases long. The CDR1 and CDR2 encoded by the germline V gene are MDHEN and SYDVKM. The CDR3 contains 14 residues, cysteine and phenylalanine counted. The entry retains the CDR3 DNA only, 42 bases that are in frame from base 1. Libraries were made using the immunoSEQ multiplex PCR assay. TCRdb mirrors the immuneACCESS table, restricted to in-frame sequences. Some clones are absent from its copies; in checked studies, under half trace to an unresolved V gene, and the reason for the others is unknown. Counted in this sample were 55,000 to 70,000 clones; about nine tenths of them appeared once. The ten biggest clones cover under 0.3% of the sample.

The V and J genes are TRBV28 and TRBJ1-5; the D gene cannot be named for sure. This clonotype was obtained from a female donor with multiple sclerosis, enrolled in a pregnancy study. This specimen consisted of CD4+ T cells from peripheral blood mononuclear cells, obtained after pregnancy. The CDR3 region: CASSPGWSNQPQHF. The nucleotide sequence reads TGTGCCAGCAGTCCAGGATGGAGCAATCAGCCCCAGCATTTT.